This T cell receptor (beta chain) was identified during a study of response to subunit inactivated influenza vaccine. Concerning this clonotype itself: Its antigen remains unknown.

The CDR3 is made up of 20 amino acids. CDR1 is SQVTM, CDR2 ANQGSEA, per germline. V lost 3 bases and J lost 1; bases outside the gene matches: 16. Study-wide results and caveats: Seasonal influenza vaccination, on each occasion, was suggested by the authors to recruit few new T cells.

MiXCR, run by TCRdb on the RT-PCR reads, gives a single entry per CDR3 protein. The repertoire consists of 800,000 or so distinct CDR3 sequences, with 21% occurring once and the leading ten covering 10% to 13%. V and J are TRBV29-1 and TRBJ2-5; 14 bases are shared with TRBD2. The sequence derives from a man in his forties or fifties who received an inactivated influenza vaccine. Material: PBMCs from blood, obtained more than 4 days after vaccination. In nucleotides, the CDR3 is TGCAGCGTTGAGACTCACCCGGGACTAGCGGGAGTAGAATTCCAAGAGACCCAGTACTTC. Residues: CSVETHPGLAGVEFQETQYF.